Listed here is a single TCR beta chain. These data originate in a study of CD8+ T cells in alopecia areata. The treatment is: oral pan-JAK inhibitor, 5-10 mg twice daily. The CDR3 is 15 amino acids. Trimming took 0 bases from V and 6 from J; bases not matched to a gene: 3. CDR1 LNHNV and CDR2 YYDKDF come from the germline V gene (reference sequence). Extracted RNA was reverse transcribed into cDNA, the sequencing template. Profiling relied on immunoSEQ multiplex PCR, and the TCRdb table lists in-frame clones only, not all of them. The table includes 200,000 to 250,000 clones, 66% detected once. The material sequenced was CD4+ T cells sorted from blood, taken at week 44, from a patient treated with tofacitinib. The rearrangement uses TRBV15 and TRBJ2-7, with 12 nucleotides matching TRBD1. The sequence was collected from a human donor with alopecia areata. The CDR3 DNA reads TGTGCCACCAGCAGAGACCGGGACAGGGGGCTCGAGCAGTACTTC. Its protein is CATSRDRDRGLEQYF.